These 20 T cell receptor beta chains were all obtained from the same sample, sequenced in a study of beta chain features in type 1 diabetes. Their cognate antigens are unknown. All of the isolated RNA was reverse transcribed, so expressed TCRB transcripts were sequenced. The protocol was immunoSEQ multiplex PCR, while the TCRdb copy is restricted to in-frame clones and leaves out a portion. The sample records some 660,000 clones, about 14% being singletons. Study-level findings and limits: Type 1 diabetes patients had TCRB CDR3s that were shorter (moderately but significantly so) in all four CD4+ subsets.

Material for sequencing was naive CD4+ T cells from blood. Receptors originate from a man younger than 30 with type 1 diabetes.

The chain joins TRBV9 to TRBJ2-3; D gene ambiguous. V lost 0 bases and J lost 2, with 13 bases in between. The CDR3 spans 16 residues. In germline, CDR1 is SGDLS, CDR2 YYNGEE. In DNA, the CDR3 is TGTGCCAGCAGCGTAGGTGCAATTAGGAACACAGATACGCAGTATTTT. Translating gives CASSVGAIRNTDTQYF.

This clone was seen a few times. This sequence joins TRBV2 and TRBJ2-5; D ambiguous. Germline CDR1 SNHLY, CDR2 FYNNEI. The CDR3 contains 12 residues. V was trimmed by 9 bases and J by 0 bases, leaving 8 bases between them. Here the CDR3 DNA reads TGTGCCAGGGGTAGGGACCAAGAGACCCAGTACTTC. Amino acid sequence: CARGRDQETQYF. The full variable domain, its missing parts supplied by reference TRBV2 and TRBJ2-5, is EPEVTQTPSHQVTQMGQEVILRCVPISNHLYFYWYRQILGQKVEFLVSFYNNEISEKSEIFDDQFSVERPDGSNFTLKIRSTKLEDSAMYFCARGRDQETQYFGPGTRLLVL.

The rearrangement joins TRBV10-3 to TRBJ2-3, with D tentatively TRBD1 (5 bases). Trimming stripped 10 bases from V and 2 bases from J, with 13 bases between. The CDR3 covers 13 residues. Per germline, CDR1 ENHRY and CDR2 SYGVKD. CDR3 region: CATSSTDTDTQYF. As DNA, the CDR3 is TGTGCCACCTCTTCGACAGACACAGATACGCAGTATTTT.

The rearrangement uses TRBV6-1 and TRBJ2-7; D remains ambiguous. The germline CDR1 and CDR2 sequences are MNHNS and SASEGT. The V gene lost 7 bases and the J gene lost 6 bases, with 16 bases spanning the gap. The CDR3 consists of 13 residues. CDR3 sequence (DNA): TGTGCCAGCACCCCTATCGTGGGGATCGAGCAGTACTTC. This encodes CASTPIVGIEQYF.

This clone was observed a few times. This chain connects TRBV14 to TRBJ1-1, with no clear D. Per germline, CDR1 SGHDN and CDR2 FVKESK. The V gene lost 1 base and the J gene lost 3 bases, with 9 bases spanning the gap. The length of the CDR3 is 14 residues. The CDR3: CASSQGVHYTEAFF. For the CDR3, the DNA is TGTGCCAGCAGCCAAGGCGTCCATTACACTGAAGCTTTCTTT.

The sample holds a few counts of this clone. This rearrangement joins TRBV19 to TRBJ1-5; possibly TRBD1 for D (5 bases). The CDR3 consists of 13 residues. V lost 5 bases and J 7 bases, leaving 12 bases between the germline ends. Germline CDR1 is LNHDA and CDR2 is SQIVND (reference sequence). The CDR3 spells CASSVQVRQPQHF. CDR3 nucleotides: TGTGCCAGTAGTGTACAGGTCCGACAGCCCCAGCATTTT.

This clone was counted between two and nine times. CDR3 coding DNA: TGTGCCAGCAGCGCCCCGGGGGACACCGGGGAGCTGTTTTTT. Translation: CASSAPGDTGELFF. V gene TRBV9 combines with J gene TRBJ2-2, with D maybe TRBD2 (6 bases). Germline V gives CDR1 SGDLS, CDR2 YYNGEE. The V end lost 3 bases, the J end lost 3 bases, and 9 bases lay between the germline ends. This CDR3 region has 14 residues.

Only a few counts were recorded for this clone. The V and J genes are TRBV30 and TRBJ1-1, with D tentatively TRBD1 (6 bases). Trimming left V 4 bases short and J 5 bases short, with 23 bases between. Germline V CDR1 and CDR2: GTSNPN, SVGIG (reference sequence). The CDR3 contains 16 residues. CDR3 sequence: CAWIRRRRGPDTEAFF. The CDR3 bases are TGTGCCTGGATTCGTAGGAGGCGGGGGCCGGATACTGAAGCTTTCTTT.

This clone was seen a handful of times. The rearrangement links TRBV11-2 to TRBJ2-1; D uncertain. Germline V CDR1 and CDR2: SGHAT, FQNNGV. V was cut by 5 bases and J by 0 bases, with 8 bases left in between. The CDR3 has 14 residues. The CDR3 sequence: CASSLQSSYNEQFF. The CDR3 DNA reads TGTGCCAGCAGCCTTCAGAGCTCCTACAATGAGCAGTTCTTC.

In its sample, this clone was seen a few times. This chain links TRBV7-2 with TRBJ1-2; D is unclear. Germline V gives CDR1 SGHTA, CDR2 FQGNSA. The CDR3 consists of 13 residues. V lost 5 bases, J lost 0 bases, and 7 bases lay in between. Written as DNA, the CDR3 is TGTGCCAGCAGCACCTCCCCTAACTATGGCTACACCTTC. Its translation: CASSTSPNYGYTF.

This clone has more than one count but fewer than ten. This chain connects TRBV30 to TRBJ1-5; D is unresolved. V was cut by 5 bases and J by 6 bases, with 11 bases left in between. Germline V gene data show CDR1 as GTSNPN and CDR2 as SVGIG (reference sequence). This CDR3 is 12 amino acids long. For the CDR3, the DNA is TGTGCCTGGGATAATGGAGGTCAGCCCCAGCATTTT. Translating it yields CAWDNGGQPQHF.

This clone was observed a handful of times. The V call is TRBV28, the J call TRBJ2-7; D is tentatively TRBD1 or TRBD2 (6 bases each). This CDR3 spans 18 amino acids. From germline, CDR1 is MDHEN and CDR2 SYDVKM. V lost 8 bases to trimming and J lost 6 bases, with 32 bases between them. Written as DNA, the CDR3 is TGTGCCAGCCTCAGGGGCTTCCTAGGTACTAGCAATCATACCGAGCAGTACTTC. It translates to CASLRGFLGTSNHTEQYF.

The V call is TRBV5-1, the J call TRBJ2-1, with 9 bases aligning to TRBD2. The germline CDR1 and CDR2 sequences are SGHRS and YFSETQ. Germline trimming cut 7 bases from V and 0 bases from J; bases unmatched to any gene: 8. The CDR3 contains 16 residues. The CDR3 nucleotides are TGCGCCAGCCAGAGACCGGGACTAGCCTCCTACAATGAGCAGTTCTTC. This encodes CASQRPGLASYNEQFF.

This clone was recorded a few times. The chain recombines TRBV30 with TRBJ2-7; no definite D call. The CDR3 is made up of 14 amino acids. With 1 base removed from V and 4 bases from J, the gap between germline ends came to 14 bases. Germline CDR1 is GTSNPN and CDR2 is SVGIG (reference sequence). CDR3 DNA: TGTGCCTGGAGTGCAGGATTTCAGGTGTACGAGCAGTACTTC. The encoded protein is CAWSAGFQVYEQYF.

This clone has only a few counts. This chain connects TRBV2 to TRBJ2-5; D might be TRBD2 (6 bases). Trimming took off 3 bases at V and 7 bases at J, with 18 bases between the two ends. Germline V gives CDR1 SNHLY, CDR2 FYNNEI. The CDR3 is 15 amino acids. CDR3 amino acids: CASSEQGLQQATQYF. CDR3 sequence (DNA): TGTGCCAGCAGTGAGCAGGGACTGCAGCAGGCGACCCAGTACTTC.

This clone was seen more than once but under ten times. The chain recombines TRBV28 with TRBJ1-5; TRBD1 agrees at 7 bases. This CDR3 has 15 amino acids. Trimming cost V 5 bases and J 6 bases; bases outside gene matches: 10. CDR1 and CDR2 (germline): MDHEN, SYDVKM. CDR3 in DNA: TGTGCCAGCAGTACCATTCCCAGGGGGGGTCAGCCCCAGCATTTT. Residues: CASSTIPRGGQPQHF.

This chain joins TRBV4-1 and TRBJ2-6, with TRBD1 matching over 8 bases. The CDR3 contains 19 residues. In germline, CDR1 is MGHRA, CDR2 YSYEKL. J was trimmed by 2 bases and V by 0 bases; bases with no gene match: 9. The CDR3 coding sequence is TGCGCCAGCAGCCAAGAAGAGGCAGGGGGCTTTGCTGGGGCCAACGTCCTGACTTTC. Residues: CASSQEEAGGFAGANVLTF.

A few counts support this clone. V and J are TRBV30 and TRBJ1-4, with unresolved D. CDR3 size: 12 residues. Trimming pared 3 bases from V and 10 bases from J, leaving 12 bases between. Germline V gene sequence: CDR1 GTSNPN, CDR2 SVGIG (reference sequence). The DNA of the CDR3 is TGTGCCTGGAGCGCCTTCTCGGGAAAACTGTTTTTT. It codes for CAWSAFSGKLFF.

This clone came up a few times. The chain recombines TRBV21-1 with TRBJ1-3. TRBV21-1 is annotated as a pseudogene. The CDR3 totals 14 residues. In DNA, the CDR3 is TGTGCCACCAGTGGGGGGCCGCTTGGAAACACCATATATTTT. Translating it yields CATSGGPLGNTIYF.

The chain couples TRBV4-3 to TRBJ2-2; 8 positions agree with TRBD1. Trimming took 0 bases from V and 0 from J; bases not matched to a gene: 15. The CDR3 consists of 21 residues. CDR1 is LGHNA, CDR2 YSLEER, per germline. CDR3 sequence (DNA): TGCGCCAGCAGCCAAGAGGGGTTCGCAGGGGGCCGGGGCCCGAACACCGGGGAGCTGTTTTTT. Translation: CASSQEGFAGGRGPNTGELFF.